This entry is about one T cell receptor (beta chain). The antigen is not known. The data were taken from a study of radiation and T cells in renal cell carcinoma. Here immunoSEQ multiplex PCR was the method, and the copy in TCRdb shows in-frame clones only, minus some. This table holds roughly 130,000 clones, 80% to 90% found once. Time point: blood 2 weeks post-SBRT. Treatment denoted: 15 Gy SBRT to primary tumor, nephrectomy 4 weeks later. After SBRT, blood was collected at 2 and 4 weeks, plus baseline. Regarding the study as a whole: Top tumor clonotypes rose in blood 2 weeks post-radiation, then contracted.

This specimen consisted of blood, obtained from a patient whose treatment included radiotherapy and nephrectomy. The TCR comes from a woman aged 55-70 years with renal cell carcinoma.

DNA for the CDR3: TGTGCCAGCAGTACTAGGGCCGTCCACGCTTTCTTT. This gives the protein CASSTRAVHAFF. The chain employs TRBV6-1 and TRBJ1-1, with unresolved D. Trimming shortened V by 5 bases and J by 11 bases, and 15 bases separated the two germline ends. The CDR3 has 12 residues. Germline values: CDR1 MNHNS, CDR2 SASEGT.